This T cell receptor beta chain is drawn from a study of Graves' ophthalmopathy and Graves' hyperthyroidism. Amplification of TCR beta CDR3 regions used RNA transcripts. Investigators did first-round RT-PCR with HTBI primers, then second-round multiplex PCR. Using its own MiXCR run on the multiplex PCR reads, TCRdb lists one record per CDR3 protein. Of hundreds of thousands of distinct CDR3 sequences in the sample, 22% were seen once. Study conclusions and caveats: Blood contained most expanded thyroid clonotypes exceeding 0.001 frequency. Distinction of ophthalmopathy from stable hyperthyroidism by a 13-signature model reached approximately 89% sensitivity and roughly 78% specificity.

In regard to this clonotype: Its antigen is not identified.

The study excluded patients with other autoimmune diseases, uncontrolled infections, pregnancy or lactation. Germline-derived CDR1 and CDR2 are SGHRS and YFSETQ. Trimming stripped 4 bases from V and 3 bases from J, with 23 bases between. The CDR3 is 17 amino acids. The source is a woman between 18 and 29 years old with stable Graves' hyperthyroidism. Some clones in this sample may be carry-over from other donors' samples. The gene calls are TRBV5-1 and TRBJ2-7; D call uncertain. The specimen sequenced was peripheral blood. DNA of the CDR3: TGCGCCAGCAGCCTAATAGGACGACCCGTGGGGTACTACGAGCAGTACTTC. This encodes CASSLIGRPVGYYEQYF.